This TCR beta chain was recovered during a study of CD8+ T cells in alopecia areata. RNA was extracted and reverse transcribed into cDNA as the sequencing template. The assay was immunoSEQ multiplex PCR, and TCRdb's table has in-frame clones only and misses some. This sample carries tens of thousands of clones, just over 50% of them seen once, and the ten largest clones take around 5%. Notes on this clone: The antigen is unknown.

The CDR3 runs to 16 residues. Germline V gene lookup returns CDR1 LNHDA and CDR2 SQIVND (reference sequence). V gave up 5 bases and J gave up 2 bases, with 18 bases separating them. Sampling of alopecia areata patients yielded lesional scalp punch biopsies as well as peripheral blood. T lymphocytes (CD4+ and CD8+) were sorted from PBMCs. Regarding the study as a whole: An increase in clonality over normal scalp was evident in lesional scalp, especially alopecia totalis/universalis.

The TCR was taken from a human donor with alopecia areata. The sequencing sample was made of NKG2D-high CD8+ T cells sorted from blood. The rearrangement joins TRBV19 to TRBJ2-5; D is ambiguous. This CDR3 is CASSARGFSAQETQYF. The CDR3 DNA reads as TGTGCCAGTAGTGCCAGAGGCTTTTCGGCACAAGAGACCCAGTACTTC.